Below, 23 T cell receptor beta chains from the same sample are listed, as sequenced in a study of OX40 agonist ivuxolimab in advanced cancers. The method was immunoSEQ multiplex PCR; TCRdb's version includes in-frame clones alone and lacks a portion of them. This table holds about 60,000 clones, more than 80% found once. The source material was CD4+ or CD8+ T cells sorted from blood, sampled in a trial of the OX40 agonist ivuxolimab. These receptors all come from an adult with an advanced solid tumor such as melanoma, head and neck, liver or kidney cancer.

The chain uses TRBV7-3 and TRBJ2-5; 7 positions match TRBD2. Germline V gene lookup returns CDR1 SGHTA and CDR2 FQGTGA. Losses at the gene ends were 5 bases for V and 3 bases for J; bases not matched to a gene: 6. CDR3 length: 14 residues. The CDR3 here is CASSPTLAKETQYF. CDR3 coding DNA: TGTGCCAGCAGCCCCACACTAGCGAAAGAGACCCAGTACTTC.

Only one count was recorded for this clone. The genes are TRBV28 and TRBJ1-5; D gene ambiguous. The CDR3 covers 14 residues. V was clipped by 2 bases and J by 8 bases, with 13 bases between them. Germline-derived CDR1 and CDR2 are MDHEN and SYDVKM. CDR3 nucleotide sequence: TGTGCCAGCAGTTTACAAACTGGTACTAAGCCCCAGCATTTT. Protein sequence: CASSLQTGTKPQHF.

The chain employs TRBV28 and TRBJ1-2, with D possibly TRBD1 on 5 matching bases. CDR3 length equals 15 residues. Per germline, CDR1 MDHEN and CDR2 SYDVKM. V was shortened by 6 bases and J by 11 bases, with 25 bases between the two germline ends. CDR3 residues: CASSKPGTGLARYTF. As DNA, the CDR3 is TGTGCCAGCAGCAAACCCGGGACGGGCCTTGCTAGATACACCTTC.

This rearrangement joins TRBV7-2 to TRBJ1-2; D uncertain. Germline values: CDR1 SGHTA, CDR2 FQGNSA. The CDR3 has 13 amino acids. Trimming took off 5 bases at V and 5 bases at J, with 12 bases between the two ends. This CDR3 reads CASSLGPEYGYTF. CDR3 bases: TGTGCCAGCAGCCTAGGACCGGAGTATGGCTACACCTTC.

This chain links TRBV7-2 with TRBJ2-1; D uncertain. The CDR3 has 13 residues. Trimming removed 5 bases at V and 4 bases at J, with 9 bases between. Germline V gene lookup returns CDR1 SGHTA and CDR2 FQGNSA. CDR3 nucleotide sequence: TGTGCCAGCAGCCCCTTAGGGTACAATGAGCAGTTCTTC. This sequence encodes CASSPLGYNEQFF.

The rearrangement joins TRBV15 to TRBJ1-5; no clear D. The CDR3 runs 12 residues. Germline V lookup: CDR1 LNHNV, CDR2 YYDKDF (reference sequence). Trimming stripped 5 bases from V and 9 bases from J, with 11 bases between. DNA of the CDR3: TGTGCCACCAGCCCCCCCTTGGGGCCCCAGCATTTT. Translating gives CATSPPLGPQHF.

The chain has TRBV27 and TRBJ1-4, with D unclear. CDR1 and CDR2 from the germline V gene are MNHEY and SMNVEV (reference sequence). The CDR3 runs to 14 residues. The ends were cut back, 2 bases at V and 5 bases at J, with 9 bases in the middle. DNA for the CDR3: TGTGCCAGCAGTTTAGGAGGGAGGAATGAAAAACTGTTTTTT. This gives the protein CASSLGGRNEKLFF.

This chain joins TRBV9 and TRBJ2-1; TRBD2 matches 15 bases. The CDR3 contains 17 residues. The V gene's germline CDR1 is SGDLS and CDR2 YYNGEE. With 4 bases clipped from V and 8 bases from J, the junction kept 10 bases outside the gene matches. The CDR3 loop reads CASSPPGTSGRSYEQFF. The CDR3, as DNA: TGTGCCAGCAGCCCTCCCGGGACTAGCGGGAGGAGTTATGAGCAGTTCTTC.

CDR3 bases: TGTGCCAGCAGTGAAGGAGCGGACCAAGAGACCCAGTACTTC. Its protein is CASSEGADQETQYF. The J gene is TRBJ2-5, the V gene TRBV2, with D possibly matching TRBD2 (5 bases). V lost 1 base and J 0 bases, leaving 6 bases between the germline ends. The CDR3 runs 14 residues. Looked up from germline, CDR1 is SNHLY and CDR2 is FYNNEI.

The V and J genes are TRBV4-2 and TRBJ2-4, with 11 bases identical to TRBD1. Losses at the gene ends were 0 bases for V and 0 bases for J; bases not matched to a gene: 13. The CDR3 spans 21 residues. Germline V gene sequence: CDR1 LGHNA, CDR2 YNFKEQ. Written as DNA, the CDR3 is TGTGCCAGCAGCCAAGATTTGGGGGGACAGGGGGTCAGTTTAGCCAAAAACATTCAGTACTTC. This translates into CASSQDLGGQGVSLAKNIQYF.

This clone came up once. The chain carries TRBV4-3 and TRBJ2-3; D possibly matches TRBD1 or TRBD2 (9 bases each). Germline values: CDR1 LGHNA, CDR2 YSLEER. Trimming pared 3 bases from V and 6 bases from J, leaving 19 bases between. This CDR3 spans 16 amino acids. DNA for the CDR3: TGCGCCAGCAGCCAGACAGGGGGACTAGCATCGGATACGCAGTATTTT. Translating it yields CASSQTGGLASDTQYF.

This rearrangement joins TRBV27 to TRBJ2-5; possible D gene TRBD2, 6 bases. V gave up 3 bases and J gave up 0 bases, with 11 bases separating them. The CDR3 is 15 residues long. CDR1 and CDR2 (germline): MNHEY, SMNVEV (reference sequence). CDR3 residues: CASSFFPGDQETQYF. DNA of the CDR3: TGTGCCAGCAGTTTTTTTCCGGGAGACCAAGAGACCCAGTACTTC.

The chain recombines TRBV19 with TRBJ1-1, with a weak D call TRBD1 (6 bases). Germline loops: CDR1 LNHDA, CDR2 SQIVND (reference sequence). The CDR3 consists of 10 residues. CDR3 DNA: TGTGGAGGGGGAAACACTGAAGCTTTCTTT. Residues: CGGGNTEAFF.

The chain employs TRBV20-1 and TRBJ1-2, with no clear D. The germline V gene encodes CDR1 DFQATT and CDR2 SNEGSKA (reference sequence). The CDR3 consists of 11 residues. Trimming stripped 1 base from V and 3 bases from J, with 3 bases between. CDR3 nucleotide sequence: TGCAGTGCTAGAGGGGACTATGGCTACACCTTC. This codes for CSARGDYGYTF.

The chain carries TRBV6-4 and TRBJ1-2; tentatively, D is TRBD1 (6 bases). The CDR3 loop spans 14 amino acids. Germline V gene lookup returns CDR1 MRHNA and CDR2 SNTAGT. V dropped 3 bases and J dropped 0 bases, with 8 bases sitting between them. This chain's CDR3 is CASSEGGTNYGYTF. DNA for the CDR3: TGTGCCAGCAGTGAAGGGGGGACTAACTATGGCTACACCTTC.

The chain uses TRBV7-2 and TRBJ2-7; the match to TRBD2 covers 11 bases. Germline-derived CDR1 and CDR2 are SGHTA and FQGNSA. The CDR3 sequence is 15 residues long. The trim removed 1 base at V and 2 bases at J, leaving 1 base unmatched. The CDR3 is CASSLGLAGPYEQYF. As DNA, the CDR3 is TGTGCCAGCAGCTTAGGACTAGCGGGACCCTACGAGCAGTACTTC.

This clone was detected only once. CDR3 in amino acids: CASSDTGTPYNEQFF. As DNA, the CDR3 is TGTGCCAGCAGTGATACCGGGACACCCTACAATGAGCAGTTCTTC. The chain uses TRBV6-1 and TRBJ2-1, with a tentative D call TRBD1 (6 bases). This CDR3 comprises 15 residues. From germline, CDR1 is MNHNS and CDR2 SASEGT. The V end lost 3 bases, the J end lost 2 bases, and 11 bases lay between the germline ends.

The chain employs TRBV5-6 and TRBJ2-5, with 12 positions matching TRBD1. V gave up 4 bases and J gave up 5 bases; unmatched junction bases: 9. Germline V lookup: CDR1 SGHDT, CDR2 YYEEEE. The CDR3 sequence is 16 residues long. The CDR3 loop reads CASSGGQGARMETQYF. CDR3 DNA sequence: TGTGCCAGCAGCGGGGGACAGGGGGCGCGAATGGAGACCCAGTACTTC.

The CDR3 DNA reads TGTGCCAGCAGTGAAGCGTTGGGGTACAATGAGCAGTTCTTC. The encoded protein is CASSEALGYNEQFF. The rearrangement uses TRBV6-1 and TRBJ2-1; D unresolved. V lost 0 bases and J 4 bases, leaving 7 bases between the germline ends. This CDR3 region has 14 residues. CDR1 MNHNS and CDR2 SASEGT come from the germline V gene.

The sample holds a few counts of this clone. The CDR3 sequence: CASSQVKGRSSYNEQFF. DNA of the CDR3: TGCGCCAGCAGCCAAGTAAAGGGCAGGAGCTCCTACAATGAGCAGTTCTTC. The J gene is TRBJ2-1, the V gene TRBV4-1; no firm D call. Germline CDR1 is MGHRA and CDR2 is YSYEKL. The CDR3 covers 17 residues. Between the trimmed V and J ends, which lost 1 base and 0 bases, there was a span of 13 bases.

The chain combines TRBV18 with TRBJ1-4; D not certain. Per germline, CDR1 KGHSH and CDR2 LQKENI. Trimming left V 5 bases short and J 5 bases short, with 9 bases between. The CDR3 consists of 13 residues. The CDR3, as DNA: TGTGCCAGCTCAATAAACAGAAATGAAAAACTGTTTTTT. This gives the protein CASSINRNEKLFF.

This rearrangement joins TRBV30 to TRBJ1-3; weak D call: TRBD1 (6 bases). Germline V gene data show CDR1 as GTSNPN and CDR2 as SVGIG (reference sequence). CDR3 length equals 15 residues. V was cut by 1 base and J by 5 bases, with 15 bases left in between. The CDR3 protein is CAWSAPPGQRNTIYF. The CDR3, as DNA: TGTGCCTGGAGTGCTCCTCCGGGACAACGAAACACCATATATTTT.

The rearrangement joins TRBV20-1 to TRBJ2-1; D is ambiguous. With 4 bases removed from V and 4 bases from J, the gap between germline ends came to 5 bases. The CDR3 covers 11 residues. The germline V gene has CDR1 DFQATT and CDR2 SNEGSKA (reference sequence). The CDR3 protein is CSAMRYNEQFF. The CDR3 DNA follows: TGCAGTGCTATGCGGTACAATGAGCAGTTCTTC.